This T cell receptor beta chain was profiled in a study of regulatory T cells in long-lasting Graves disease (dated by TCRdb to the early 2020s). About the investigation overall: In the newly diagnosed Graves' disease group, patients had been taking antithyroid drugs for less than 3 months. This study used TCR sequencing and RNA sequencing of peripheral blood to compare persistent Graves' disease patients against newly diagnosed Graves' disease patients. The study took place in China and was registered as a clinical trial. A total of approximately 35 samples were covered by TCR sequencing, comprising around 13 persistent and approximately 20 newly diagnosed Graves' disease patients. What the research found in general, with its limitations: Compared with newly diagnosed patients, patients with persistent Graves' disease had lower TCR Shannon entropy and fewer highly expanded clones, which suggests clonal expansion. Only the TCR beta chain was sequenced and analyzed. As a limitation, the authors acknowledged that the small sample size may reduce accuracy. Preferential use of TRBV28, TRBJ1-2 and TRBJ2-5 was observed in persistent disease, whereas TRBV20-1 and TRBJ2-1 were favored in newly diagnosed disease. Persistent patients shared more public clonotypes among themselves (under 3,000) than newly diagnosed patients did (roughly 910). Peripheral blood alone was examined, since thyroid tissue, which constituted the primary lesion, could not be accessed.

This clonotype appeared a few times. What antigen it recognizes has not been identified. No much larger clonotype is one base removed from it; base qualities were not supplied. The CDR3 has 13 amino acids, counting the end cysteine and phenylalanine. The CDR3 DNA has 39 bases and is translated from base 1. The germline V gene (reference sequence) provides CDR1 WNHNN and CDR2 SYGVQD. V is cut by 6 bases and J by 5 bases, and the space between the germline ends is 11 bases. The library was produced with multiplex PCR. These reads were obtained on an Illumina HiSeq 4000. TCR beta libraries were built with iRepertoire HTBI primers and Arm-PCR amplification of CDR3 regions. Before sequencing, the PCR products went through gel purification. Per the original workflow: Gene usage analysis of CDR3 amino acid clonotypes relied on the 55 to 80 TRBV and 15 or so TRBJ segments identified across samples. Filtered high-quality paired reads were merged into contigs using COPE and FqMerger. BLAST was used to align contigs to the IMGT TRBV, TRBD and TRBJ reference genes, and CDR3 was defined following IMGT. Clonotypes above 0.1% frequency were classified as highly expanded clones. Shannon entropy served as the measure of repertoire diversity, while the Gini coefficient captured V-J evenness. Public clonotypes were defined as clonotypes shared by more than one individual. Using fastp trimming at Q25 and MiXCR clonotype assembly, TCRdb reanalyzed the public sequencing data and kept in-frame beta chains. Every CDR3 protein is listed once, alongside the most common genes and DNA of its rows. These V and J calls originate from TCRdb's pipeline instead of the authors' own analysis. The table for this sample lists hundreds of thousands of distinct CDR3 sequences; 15% to 20% of them were counted only once. The ten largest clonotypes hold approximately 25% of the sample.

According to the study, the label for this sample's time point signals: newly diagnosed GD, antithyroid drugs for less than 3 months. RNA was extracted from PBMCs in TRIzol for both TCR sequencing and RNA sequencing. The diagnosis of Graves' disease was made according to American Thyroid Association guidelines. Patients for the study were recruited at an endocrinology department in Xi'an, China. From each patient, nine milliliters of peripheral blood was collected into an EDTA anticoagulant tube. Ficoll Paque Plus density gradient separation was used to isolate PBMCs, and no additional T cell sorting was done. An Agilent 2100 Bioanalyzer and agarose gel were used to check RNA quality, while a NanoDrop 2000 measured RNA concentration. This sample also appeared in a second study, on T cells in Graves' hyperthyroidism and ophthalmopathy. As the second study states: Stable Graves' hyperthyroidism was defined as no progression to ophthalmopathy during 18 months of follow-up. Hyperthyroidism patients were newly diagnosed, had a disease duration of under 2 months, and were aged 18 to 65 years. Exclusion was applied to patients with uncontrolled infections, other autoimmune diseases, pregnancy or lactation. Diagnoses were based on clinical symptoms, serum thyroxine and TRAb, thyroid ultrasound and orbital computed tomography. The TCR CDR3 was subjected to a first round of RT-PCR using the HTBI primer set and the Qiagen OneStep RT-PCR kit. Most expanded thyroid clonotypes (frequency above 0.001) were also found in blood, which suggests that blood repertoires may mirror thyroid immune responses. A 13 V-J signature model separated ophthalmopathy from stable hyperthyroidism, with approximately 86% sensitivity and roughly 81% specificity in cross-validation and 80%/75% in testing. In validation, the model predicted progression to ophthalmopathy with 65% to 71% sensitivity and approximately 78% specificity, a median of 6.5 months before onset. To identify distinguishing TCR V-J signatures, a discovery cohort of about 95 patients was used, comprising 43 with Graves' ophthalmopathy and 57 with stable Graves' hyperthyroidism. An independent validation cohort of under 20 hyperthyroidism patients and about 16 patients who later progressed to ophthalmopathy tested prospective prediction of ophthalmopathy. The 100 discovery patients were randomly split 7:3 into training and test sets. In about 6 Graves' hyperthyroidism patients, the study also compared T-cell repertoires from thyroid tissue with T-cell repertoires from blood. Following sampling, methimazole starting at 30 mg daily was given to hyperthyroidism patients, and high-dose intravenous methylprednisolone was given to ophthalmopathy patients. A second multiplex PCR round built the libraries, followed by size selection and purification. Libraries were sequenced paired-end with 100 bp reads on an Illumina HiSeq2000. SOAPnuke was used to process the raw data, with reads discarded if the reads contained adapters or uncalled bases, had a mean Phred below 15, or lacked an exact constant-primer or identifier match. COPE v1.2.5 was used to merge high-quality paired reads, and clonotypes were defined as unique nucleotide sequences. Clonotypes were aligned to IMGT TRBV, TRBD and TRBJ reference segments using MiTCR v1.1. The analysis was restricted to V-J combinations with a frequency above 0.0001, which together covered approximately 99% of the repertoires. A TCS score was defined as the ratio of F50 (clonal expansion) to E x V (chaos), with BLOSUM62-based TCRdist applied between CDR3 peptides within each V-J. Welch's t-statistics and random forest reduced fewer than 600 V-J features to 13, which were used in a naive Bayes classifier (R e1071). Sample size was not statistically predetermined, and blinding of investigators to group allocation was not performed. TCR Vbeta CDR3 sequencing of around 130 peripheral blood samples (about 45 ophthalmopathy, over 70 hyperthyroidism and approximately 17 progressor patients) is reported in the paper.

The receptor chain draws on TRBV10-1 and TRBJ1-5, and the D gene may be TRBD1, 5 bases matching. The sequenced sample was peripheral blood mononuclear cells (PBMCs), obtained at new diagnosis, from a patient treated with antithyroid drugs. This TCR was sampled from a woman in her forties or fifties with Graves disease. Donor details come from another sample of the same person, matched by shared clones. The encoded CDR3 is CASSGGLDQPQHF. In nucleotides, the sequence is TGCGCCAGCAGCGGGGGGTTGGATCAGCCCCAGCATTTT.